These 20 T cell receptor beta chains came from one sample sequenced in a study of vaccination effects on CD4 cells after COVID-19. TCRdb's copy holds only in-frame clones and misses some; the assay was immunoSEQ multiplex PCR. The repertoire holds approximately 37,000 clones, with around 73% as singletons. Having been cultured for 10 days, the cells underwent CD4+ T cell isolation. It was two doses of either the BNT162b2 or mRNA-1273 vaccine that participants received. Their antigen targets remain unknown. The starting material was CD4+ T cells from PBMCs cultured without peptide, obtained after COVID-19 vaccination. The receptor source for this set is a human donor who received a COVID-19 vaccine.

This clone has only a few counts. This chain joins TRBV9 and TRBJ2-3, with TRBD2 identical over 11 bases. The CDR3 is made up of 19 amino acids. With 3 bases clipped from V and 3 bases from J, the junction kept 15 bases outside the gene matches. Germline CDR1 reads SGDLS; CDR2 reads YYNGEE. CDR3 nucleotide sequence: TGTGCCAGCAGCGATCCGGGACTAGCGGTATGGTTAGGGACAGATACGCAGTATTTT. Its protein product is CASSDPGLAVWLGTDTQYF.

This clone was observed a handful of times. The genes are TRBV7-9 and TRBJ1-5; D gene ambiguous. The V and J ends lost 1 base and 0 bases respectively, with 4 bases between them. The CDR3 totals 14 residues. From germline, CDR1 is SEHNR and CDR2 FQNEAQ (reference sequence). The CDR3 DNA sequence: TGTGCCAGCAGCTTAGGTTATAGCAATCAGCCCCAGCATTTT. This gives the protein CASSLGYSNQPQHF.

The genes are TRBV6-5 and TRBJ2-1; maybe TRBD2 (5 bases). V lost 4 bases, J lost 12 bases, and 16 bases lay in between. The CDR3 consists of 13 residues. Germline V gives CDR1 MNHEY, CDR2 SVGAGI. The CDR3 nucleotides are TGTGCCAGCAGTTTTCTAGCCGCCCCGACGCAGTTCTTC. Its protein product is CASSFLAAPTQFF.

This CDR3 is CASSPMGIGVGYGYTF. CDR3 in DNA: TGTGCCAGCTCACCTATGGGGATCGGGGTAGGCTATGGCTACACCTTC. This chain links TRBV18 with TRBJ1-2; D unclear. CDR3 size: 16 residues. With 3 bases removed from V and 4 bases from J, the gap between germline ends came to 18 bases. Per the germline V gene, CDR1 is KGHSH and CDR2 is LQKENI.

The chain is built from TRBV5-1 and TRBJ1-2, with D hard to call. The CDR3 spans 14 residues. Germline loops: CDR1 SGHRS, CDR2 YFSETQ. V gave up 0 bases and J gave up 2 bases, with 8 bases separating them. In nucleotides, the CDR3 is TGCGCCAGCAGCTTGGAGGGAGCCAACTATGGCTACACCTTC. It translates to CASSLEGANYGYTF.

This chain uses TRBV11-1 with TRBJ2-7; D possibly uses TRBD1 or TRBD2 (6 bases each). Trimming removed 6 bases from V and 1 base from J, with 13 bases in between. In germline, CDR1 is SGHAT, CDR2 FQDESV (reference sequence). This CDR3 has 14 residues. The CDR3 loop reads CASRRGDGSYEQYF. CDR3 in DNA: TGTGCCAGCAGGAGGGGGGACGGATCCTACGAGCAGTACTTC.

The rearrangement uses TRBV5-1 and TRBJ2-3, with D tentatively TRBD2 (6 bases). In germline, CDR1 is SGHRS, CDR2 YFSETQ. V dropped 4 bases and J dropped 1 base, with 10 bases sitting between them. The CDR3 has 14 amino acids. CDR3 in amino acids: CASSDSSGTDTQYF. The CDR3 nucleotides are TGCGCCAGCAGCGATTCTAGCGGCACAGATACGCAGTATTTT. Drawing the rest from reference TRBV5-1 and TRBJ2-3, the complete variable domain is KAGVTQTPRYLIKTRGQQVTLSCSPISGHRSVSWYQQTPGQGLQFLFEYFSETQRNKGNFPGRFSGRQFSNSRSEMNVSTLELGDSALYLCASSDSSGTDTQYFGPGTRLTVL.

The sample holds a few counts of this clone. In DNA, the CDR3 is TGTGCCAGTAGTATAGTTGCGAGCGGAGCCTACGAGCAGTACTTC. Its translation: CASSIVASGAYEQYF. This chain connects TRBV19 to TRBJ2-7; D is perhaps TRBD2 (5 bases). The CDR3 is 15 amino acids. In germline, CDR1 is LNHDA, CDR2 SQIVND (reference sequence). The germline V and J ends were trimmed by 1 base and 2 bases, with 12 bases remaining between them.

The rearrangement links TRBV6-1 to TRBJ2-7; 7 positions match TRBD1. This CDR3 comprises 14 residues. CDR1 and CDR2 from the germline V gene are MNHNS and SASEGT. V shed 2 bases, J shed 3 bases, and the junction held 4 bases outside the gene matches. The CDR3 bases are TGTGCCAGCAGTGAACCTGACAGGGACTACGAGCAGTACTTC. Its translation: CASSEPDRDYEQYF.

The chain combines TRBV4-2 with TRBJ1-2, with 8 bases matching TRBD1. J gave up 2 bases and V 1 base, and 0 bases lay outside the gene matches. The CDR3 consists of 14 residues. Germline V CDR1 and CDR2: LGHNA, YNFKEQ. CDR3 protein: CASSQGTGNYGYTF. The CDR3 nucleotides are TGTGCCAGCAGCCAAGGGACAGGGAACTATGGCTACACCTTC.

This rearrangement joins TRBV7-9 to TRBJ2-3, with D perhaps matching TRBD2 (5 bases). CDR1 is SEHNR, CDR2 FQNEAQ, per germline (reference sequence). The ends were cut back, 3 bases at V and 4 bases at J, with 20 bases in the middle. This CDR3 contains 17 residues. As DNA, the CDR3 is TGTGCCAGCAGCTTCTATGGCTCAACTAGTGGTTCAGATACGCAGTATTTT. This sequence encodes CASSFYGSTSGSDTQYF.

The J gene is TRBJ2-7, the V gene TRBV6-5; D remains ambiguous. V lost 6 bases and J 1 base, leaving 10 bases between the germline ends. The CDR3 spans 13 residues. The germline gives CDR1 MNHEY, CDR2 SVGAGI. The chain's CDR3 is CASRTDTSYEQYF. In DNA form, the CDR3 reads TGTGCCAGCAGGACTGACACTTCCTACGAGCAGTACTTC.

The chain carries TRBV30 and TRBJ1-1, with 7 bases lining up with TRBD1. CDR1 GTSNPN and CDR2 SVGIG come from the germline V gene (reference sequence). V shed 4 bases and J 2 bases; nucleotides not matched to a gene: 10. This CDR3 is 15 amino acids long. CDR3 DNA: TGTGCCTGGACCGAGGGGACAGTTCTAAACACTGAAGCTTTCTTT. The encoded protein is CAWTEGTVLNTEAFF.

The rearrangement joins TRBV30 to TRBJ1-2, with a weak D call TRBD1 (5 bases). V lost 6 bases, J lost 3 bases, and 14 bases lay in between. This CDR3 region has 13 residues. Germline values: CDR1 GTSNPN, CDR2 SVGIG (reference sequence). The CDR3 nucleotides are TGTGCCTGCTCGGGATTGGGGGACTATGGCTACACCTTC. It translates to CACSGLGDYGYTF.

CDR3 sequence: CASSYSSRHPLDNQYF. CDR3 coding DNA: TGTGCCAGCAGTTACTCTAGTCGCCACCCCCTAGATAATCAGTACTTC. The chain recombines TRBV6-5 with TRBJ2-7; no definite D call. The CDR3 has 16 amino acids. Germline-derived CDR1 and CDR2 are MNHEY and SVGAGI. V lost 0 bases to trimming and J lost 10 bases, with 22 bases between them.

This clone was seen a few times. The genes are TRBV6-5 and TRBJ1-4; D is ambiguous. CDR1 and CDR2 (germline): MNHEY, SVGAGI. The CDR3 has 13 residues. The V and J ends lost 8 bases and 8 bases respectively, with 15 bases between them. CDR3 amino acids: CASGRRVGEKLFF. The CDR3, as DNA: TGTGCCAGCGGGAGGCGGGTGGGGGAAAAACTGTTTTTT.

V gene TRBV27 combines with J gene TRBJ2-1, with D possibly being TRBD1 or TRBD2 (6 bases each). The germline CDR1 and CDR2 sequences are MNHEY and SMNVEV (reference sequence). CDR3 size: 13 residues. V gave up 7 bases and J gave up 7 bases, with 14 bases separating them. The CDR3 here is CASKGGVENEQFF. The CDR3, as DNA: TGTGCCAGCAAGGGGGGCGTAGAAAATGAGCAGTTCTTC.

The chain recombines TRBV18 with TRBJ2-5; D might be TRBD1 (6 bases). Deletions cut 3 bases from V and 6 bases from J, with 17 bases between. This CDR3 region has 15 residues. The germline CDR1 and CDR2 sequences are KGHSH and LQKENI. CDR3 DNA sequence: TGTGCCAGCTCACCGTCAAAGGGGGAGACGAAGACCCAGTACTTC. Translation gives CASSPSKGETKTQYF.

The CDR3 is CASSLQGRGHEQYF. The CDR3 DNA reads TGTGCCAGCAGTTTACAGGGGAGAGGTCACGAGCAGTACTTC. This rearrangement joins TRBV6-5 to TRBJ2-7; 7 positions agree with TRBD1. CDR3 length: 14 amino acids. Trimming took 4 bases from V and 5 from J; bases not matched to a gene: 8. The germline gives CDR1 MNHEY, CDR2 SVGAGI.

The gene calls are TRBV7-2 and TRBJ1-5; D is undetermined. V was shortened by 3 bases and J by 6 bases, with 9 bases between the two germline ends. The CDR3 is 13 residues long. The germline V gene has CDR1 SGHTA and CDR2 FQGNSA. The CDR3 DNA reads TGTGCCAGCAGCTTTTCTATTAGTCAGCCCCAGCATTTT. This codes for CASSFSISQPQHF.